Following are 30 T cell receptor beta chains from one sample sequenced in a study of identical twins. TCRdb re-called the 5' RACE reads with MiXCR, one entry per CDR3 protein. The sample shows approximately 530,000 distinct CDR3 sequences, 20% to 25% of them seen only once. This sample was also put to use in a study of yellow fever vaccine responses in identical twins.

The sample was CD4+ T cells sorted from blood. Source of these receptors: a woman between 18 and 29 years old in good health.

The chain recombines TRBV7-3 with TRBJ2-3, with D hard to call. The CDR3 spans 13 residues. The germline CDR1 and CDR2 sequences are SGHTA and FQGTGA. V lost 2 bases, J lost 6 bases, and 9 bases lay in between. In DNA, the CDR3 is TGTGCCAGCAGCTTAGCCGAGGCGGATACGCAGTATTTT. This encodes CASSLAEADTQYF.

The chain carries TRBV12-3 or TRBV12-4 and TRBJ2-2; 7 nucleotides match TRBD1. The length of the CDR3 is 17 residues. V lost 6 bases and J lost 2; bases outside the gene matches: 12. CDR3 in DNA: TGTGCCAGCAGCTTACAACGGGACAGCATTAACACCGGGGAGCTGTTTTTT. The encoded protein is CASSLQRDSINTGELFF.

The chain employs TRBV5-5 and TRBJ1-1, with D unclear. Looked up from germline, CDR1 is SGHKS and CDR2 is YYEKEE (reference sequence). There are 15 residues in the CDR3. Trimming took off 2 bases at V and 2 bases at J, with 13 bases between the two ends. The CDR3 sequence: CASSFGHWANTEAFF. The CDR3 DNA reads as TGTGCCAGCAGCTTTGGGCATTGGGCTAACACTGAAGCTTTCTTT.

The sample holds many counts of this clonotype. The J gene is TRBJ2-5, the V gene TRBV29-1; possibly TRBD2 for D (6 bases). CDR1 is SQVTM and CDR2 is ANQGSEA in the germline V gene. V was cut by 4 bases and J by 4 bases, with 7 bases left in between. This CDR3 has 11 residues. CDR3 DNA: TGCAGCGTTGGGGGAGGAGAGACCCAGTACTTC. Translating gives CSVGGGETQYF.

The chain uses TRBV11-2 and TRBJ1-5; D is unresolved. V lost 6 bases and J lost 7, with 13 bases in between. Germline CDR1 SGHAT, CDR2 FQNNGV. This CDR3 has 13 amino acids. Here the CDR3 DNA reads TGTGCCAGCAGTTTTACCCAAGGCCAGCCCCAGCATTTT. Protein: CASSFTQGQPQHF.

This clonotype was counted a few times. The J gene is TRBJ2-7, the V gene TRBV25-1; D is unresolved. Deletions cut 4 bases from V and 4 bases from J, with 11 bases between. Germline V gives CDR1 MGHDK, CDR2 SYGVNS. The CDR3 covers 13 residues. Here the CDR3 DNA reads TGTGCCAGCAGTGTTGAAAGGAGTTACGAGCAGTACTTC. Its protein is CASSVERSYEQYF.

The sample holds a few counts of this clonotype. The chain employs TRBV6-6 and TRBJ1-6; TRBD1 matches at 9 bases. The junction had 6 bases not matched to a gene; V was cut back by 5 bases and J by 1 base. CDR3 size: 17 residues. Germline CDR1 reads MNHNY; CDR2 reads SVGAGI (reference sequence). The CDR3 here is CASSQRTGESYNSPLHF. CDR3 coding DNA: TGTGCCAGCAGTCAGCGGACAGGGGAGTCCTATAATTCACCCCTCCACTTT.

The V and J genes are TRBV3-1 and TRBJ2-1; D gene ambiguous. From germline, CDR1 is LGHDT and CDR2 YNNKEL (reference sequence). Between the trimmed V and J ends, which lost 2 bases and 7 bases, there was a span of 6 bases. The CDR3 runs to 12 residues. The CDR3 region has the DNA TGTGCCAGCAGCCAAAGGAGAAATGAGCAGTTCTTC. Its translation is CASSQRRNEQFF.

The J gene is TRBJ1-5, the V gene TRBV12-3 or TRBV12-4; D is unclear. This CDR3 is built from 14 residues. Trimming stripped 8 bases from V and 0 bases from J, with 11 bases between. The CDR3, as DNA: TGTGCCAGCTACCGCTCGAGTAGCAATCAGCCCCAGCATTTT. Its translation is CASYRSSSNQPQHF.

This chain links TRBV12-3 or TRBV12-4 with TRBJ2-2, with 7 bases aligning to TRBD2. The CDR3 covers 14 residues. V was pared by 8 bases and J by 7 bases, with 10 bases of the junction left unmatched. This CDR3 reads CASATSVVVGELFF. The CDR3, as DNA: TGTGCCAGCGCCACTAGCGTCGTGGTCGGGGAGCTGTTTTTT.

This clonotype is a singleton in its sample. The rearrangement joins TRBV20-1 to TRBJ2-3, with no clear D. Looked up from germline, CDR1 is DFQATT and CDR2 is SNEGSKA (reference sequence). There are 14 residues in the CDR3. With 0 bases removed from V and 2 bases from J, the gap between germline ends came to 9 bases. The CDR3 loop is CSARDPPNTDTQYF. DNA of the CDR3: TGCAGTGCTAGAGACCCGCCGAACACAGATACGCAGTATTTT.

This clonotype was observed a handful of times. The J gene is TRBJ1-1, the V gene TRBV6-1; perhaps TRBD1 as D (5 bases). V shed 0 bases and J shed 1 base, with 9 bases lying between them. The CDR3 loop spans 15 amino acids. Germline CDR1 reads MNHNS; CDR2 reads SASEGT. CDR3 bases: TGTGCCAGCAGTGAAGCTGGGGGAGGGAACACTGAAGCTTTCTTT. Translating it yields CASSEAGGGNTEAFF.

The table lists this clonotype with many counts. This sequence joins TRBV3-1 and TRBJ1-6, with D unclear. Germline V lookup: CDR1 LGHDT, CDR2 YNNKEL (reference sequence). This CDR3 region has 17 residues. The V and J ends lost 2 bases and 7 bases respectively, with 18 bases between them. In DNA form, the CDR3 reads TGTGCCAGCAGCCAATTAGGGTATGGATCTACAAATTCACCCCTCCACTTT. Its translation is CASSQLGYGSTNSPLHF.

The CDR3 spells CASSLRTGMEYGYTF. Written as DNA, the CDR3 is TGTGCCAGCTCACTCCGGACAGGGATGGAGTATGGCTACACCTTC. The gene calls are TRBV18 and TRBJ1-2; 8 positions agree with TRBD1. Per germline, CDR1 KGHSH and CDR2 LQKENI. The CDR3 totals 15 residues. V gave up 4 bases and J gave up 5 bases; unmatched junction bases: 9.

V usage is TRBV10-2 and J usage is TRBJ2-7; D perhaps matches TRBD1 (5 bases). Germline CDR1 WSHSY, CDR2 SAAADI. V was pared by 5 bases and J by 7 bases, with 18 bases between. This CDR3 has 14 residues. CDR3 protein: CASSSHIPSGEQYV. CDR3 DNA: TGCGCCAGCAGTTCCCACATCCCATCAGGGGAGCAGTACGTC.

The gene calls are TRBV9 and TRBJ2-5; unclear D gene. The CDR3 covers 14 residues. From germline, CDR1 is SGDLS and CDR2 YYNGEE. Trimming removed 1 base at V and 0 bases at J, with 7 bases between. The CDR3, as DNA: TGTGCCAGCAGCGTATCGCCAGACCAAGAGACCCAGTACTTC. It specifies CASSVSPDQETQYF.

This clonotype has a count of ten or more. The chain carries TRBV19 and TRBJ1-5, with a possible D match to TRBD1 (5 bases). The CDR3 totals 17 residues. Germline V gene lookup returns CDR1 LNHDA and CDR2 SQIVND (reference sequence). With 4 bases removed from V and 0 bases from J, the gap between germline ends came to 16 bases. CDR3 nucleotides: TGTGCCAGTAGTAGCCAGGGAGGCGGTTATAGCAATCAGCCCCAGCATTTT. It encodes CASSSQGGGYSNQPQHF.

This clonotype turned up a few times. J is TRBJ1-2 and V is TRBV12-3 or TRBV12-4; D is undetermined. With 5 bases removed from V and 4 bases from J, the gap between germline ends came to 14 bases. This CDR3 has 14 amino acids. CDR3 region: CASSQTTGFYGYTF. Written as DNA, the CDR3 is TGTGCCAGCAGTCAGACGACCGGCTTCTATGGCTACACCTTC.

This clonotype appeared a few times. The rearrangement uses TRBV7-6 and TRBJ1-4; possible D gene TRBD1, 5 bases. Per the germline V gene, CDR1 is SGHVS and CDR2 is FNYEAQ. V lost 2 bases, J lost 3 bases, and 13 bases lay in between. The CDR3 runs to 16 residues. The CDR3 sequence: CASSLKAGIANEKLFF. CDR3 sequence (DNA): TGTGCCAGCAGCTTAAAAGCAGGGATAGCTAATGAAAAACTGTTTTTT.

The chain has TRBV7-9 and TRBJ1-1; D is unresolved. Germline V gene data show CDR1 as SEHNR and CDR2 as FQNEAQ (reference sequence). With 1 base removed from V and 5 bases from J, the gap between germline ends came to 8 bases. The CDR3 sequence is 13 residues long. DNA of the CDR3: TGTGCCAGCAGCTTAGGAATGGGGACTGAAGCTTTCTTT. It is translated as CASSLGMGTEAFF. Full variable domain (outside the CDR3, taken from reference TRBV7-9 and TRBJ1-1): DTGVSQNPRHKITKRGQNVTFRCDPISEHNRLYWYRQTLGQGPEFLTYFQNEAQLEKSRLLSDRFSAERPKGSFSTLEIQRTEQGDSAMYLCASSLGMGTEAFFGQGTRLTVV.

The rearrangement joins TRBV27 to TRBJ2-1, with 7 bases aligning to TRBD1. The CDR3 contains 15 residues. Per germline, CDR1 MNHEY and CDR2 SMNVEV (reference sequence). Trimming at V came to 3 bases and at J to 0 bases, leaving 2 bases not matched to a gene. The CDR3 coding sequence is TGTGCCAGCAGTTTGGGACAGAACTCCTACAATGAGCAGTTCTTC. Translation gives CASSLGQNSYNEQFF.

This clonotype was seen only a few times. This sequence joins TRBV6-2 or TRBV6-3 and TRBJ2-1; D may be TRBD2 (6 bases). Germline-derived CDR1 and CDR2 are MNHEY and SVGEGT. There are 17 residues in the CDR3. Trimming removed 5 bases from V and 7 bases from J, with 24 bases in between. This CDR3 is CASSRPYSSGGRNEQFF. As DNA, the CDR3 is TGTGCCAGCAGTCGCCCGTATAGTAGCGGAGGAAGGAATGAGCAGTTCTTC.

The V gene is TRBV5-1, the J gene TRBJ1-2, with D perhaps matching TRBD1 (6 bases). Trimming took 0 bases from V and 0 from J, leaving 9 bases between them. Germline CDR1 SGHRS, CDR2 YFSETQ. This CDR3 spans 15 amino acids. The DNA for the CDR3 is TGCGCCAGCAGCTTGGGACAGGCAGCTAACTATGGCTACACCTTC. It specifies CASSLGQAANYGYTF.

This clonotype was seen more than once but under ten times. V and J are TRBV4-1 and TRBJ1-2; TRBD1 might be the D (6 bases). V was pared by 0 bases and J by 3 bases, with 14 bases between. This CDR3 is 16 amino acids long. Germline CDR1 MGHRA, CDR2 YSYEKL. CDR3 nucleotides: TGCGCCAGCAGCCAAGATTGGGGAACAGGGCACTATGGCTACACCTTC. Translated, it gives CASSQDWGTGHYGYTF.

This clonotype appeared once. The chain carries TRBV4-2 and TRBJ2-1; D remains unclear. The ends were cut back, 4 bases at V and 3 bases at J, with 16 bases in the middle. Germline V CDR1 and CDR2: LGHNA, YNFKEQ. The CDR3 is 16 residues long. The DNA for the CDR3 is TGTGCCAGCAGCCCAAGACACTCCGGAAACTACAATGAGCAGTTCTTC. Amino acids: CASSPRHSGNYNEQFF.

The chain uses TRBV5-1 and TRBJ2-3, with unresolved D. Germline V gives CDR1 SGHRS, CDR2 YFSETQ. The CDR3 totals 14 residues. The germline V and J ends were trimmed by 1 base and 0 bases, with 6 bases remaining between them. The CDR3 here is CASSLPISTDTQYF. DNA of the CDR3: TGCGCCAGCAGCTTGCCGATTAGCACAGATACGCAGTATTTT.

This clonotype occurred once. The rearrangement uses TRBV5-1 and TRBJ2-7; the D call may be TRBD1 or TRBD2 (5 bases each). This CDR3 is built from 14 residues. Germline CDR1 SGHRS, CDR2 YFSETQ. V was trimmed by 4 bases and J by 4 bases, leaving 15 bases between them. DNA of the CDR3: TGCGCCAGCAGCCCCCTGAATGGGGGTTACGAGCAGTACTTC. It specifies CASSPLNGGYEQYF.

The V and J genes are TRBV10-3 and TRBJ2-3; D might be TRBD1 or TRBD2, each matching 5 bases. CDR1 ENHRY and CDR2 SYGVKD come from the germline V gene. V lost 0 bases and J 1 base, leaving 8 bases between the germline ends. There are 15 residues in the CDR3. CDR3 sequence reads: CAISESLGGTDTQYF. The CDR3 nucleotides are TGTGCCATCAGTGAGTCGCTGGGGGGCACAGATACGCAGTATTTT.

CDR3 sequence (DNA): TGTGCCAGCAGTTTAGCCGGGACCACCCTCTACAATGAGCAGTTCTTC. It is translated as CASSLAGTTLYNEQFF. The chain uses TRBV12-3 or TRBV12-4 and TRBJ2-1; D may match TRBD1 or TRBD2 (5 bases each). The CDR3 is 16 amino acids. V was clipped by 0 bases and J by 3 bases, with 12 bases between them.

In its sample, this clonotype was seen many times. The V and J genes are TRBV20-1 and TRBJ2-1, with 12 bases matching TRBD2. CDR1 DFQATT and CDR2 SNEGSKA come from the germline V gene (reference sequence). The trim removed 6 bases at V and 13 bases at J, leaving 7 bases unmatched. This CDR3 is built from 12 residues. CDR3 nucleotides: TGCAGTGCCATCACTAGCGGGGGGTCACAGTTCTTC. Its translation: CSAITSGGSQFF.